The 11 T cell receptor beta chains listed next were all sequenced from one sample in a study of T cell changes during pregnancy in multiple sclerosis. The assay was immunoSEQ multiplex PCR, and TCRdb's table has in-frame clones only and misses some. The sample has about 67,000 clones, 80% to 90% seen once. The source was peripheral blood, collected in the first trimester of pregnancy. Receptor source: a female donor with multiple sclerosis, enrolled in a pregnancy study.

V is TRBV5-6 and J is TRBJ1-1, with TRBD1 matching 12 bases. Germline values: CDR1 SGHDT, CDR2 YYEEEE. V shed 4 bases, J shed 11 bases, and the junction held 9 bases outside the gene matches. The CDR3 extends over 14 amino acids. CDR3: CASSAGQGATGAFF. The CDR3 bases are TGTGCCAGCAGCGCGGGACAGGGGGCAACCGGGGCTTTCTTT.

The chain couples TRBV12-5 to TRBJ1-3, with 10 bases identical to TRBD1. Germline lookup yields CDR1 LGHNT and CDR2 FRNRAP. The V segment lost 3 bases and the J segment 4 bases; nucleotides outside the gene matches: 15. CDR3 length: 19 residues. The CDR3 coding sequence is TGTGCTAGTGGTTTCGCCGGGACAGGGGTACTATTATCGGGAAACACCATATATTTT. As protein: CASGFAGTGVLLSGNTIYF.

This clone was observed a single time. The CDR3 is CASSYDGTGVGQYF. The CDR3 DNA is TGTGCCAGCAGCTATGACGGGACAGGGGTAGGGCAGTACTTC. The chain uses TRBV2 and TRBJ2-7; 10 bases map to TRBD1. CDR1 is SNHLY, CDR2 FYNNEI, per germline. With V trimmed by 6 bases and J by 9 bases, 11 bases remained unmatched. This CDR3 is built from 14 residues.

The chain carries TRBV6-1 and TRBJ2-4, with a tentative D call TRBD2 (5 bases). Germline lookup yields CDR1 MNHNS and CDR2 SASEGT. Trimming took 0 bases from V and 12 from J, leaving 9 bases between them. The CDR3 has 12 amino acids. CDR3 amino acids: CASSEARAGQYF. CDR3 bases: TGTGCCAGCAGTGAAGCAAGGGCGGGTCAGTACTTC.

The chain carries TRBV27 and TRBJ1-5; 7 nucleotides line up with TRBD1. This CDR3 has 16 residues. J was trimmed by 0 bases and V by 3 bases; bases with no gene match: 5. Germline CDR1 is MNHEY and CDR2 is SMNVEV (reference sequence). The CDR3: CASSLSGTASNQPQHF. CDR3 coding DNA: TGTGCCAGCAGTTTGTCCGGGACAGCTAGCAATCAGCCCCAGCATTTT.

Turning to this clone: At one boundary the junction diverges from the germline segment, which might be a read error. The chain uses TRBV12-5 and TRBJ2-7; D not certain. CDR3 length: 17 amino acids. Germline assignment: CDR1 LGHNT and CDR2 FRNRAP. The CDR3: CASGLVRLGSSSSEQYF. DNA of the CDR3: TGTGCTAGTGGTTTGGTACGGTTGGGCTCTTCATCCTCCGAGCAGTACTTC.

The CDR3 region is CAWSVRAGPLHF. The DNA for the CDR3 is TGTGCCTGGAGTGTTCGAGCGGGACCCCTCCACTTT. The V call is TRBV30, the J call TRBJ1-6; D gene ambiguous. Trimming left V 0 bases short and J 12 bases short, with 9 bases between. The germline V gene has CDR1 GTSNPN and CDR2 SVGIG (reference sequence). There are 12 residues in the CDR3.

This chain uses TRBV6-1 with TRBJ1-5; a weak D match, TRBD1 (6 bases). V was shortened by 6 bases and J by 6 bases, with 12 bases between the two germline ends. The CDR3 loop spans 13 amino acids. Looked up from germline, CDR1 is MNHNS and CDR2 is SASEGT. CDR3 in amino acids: CASRWQGRQPQHF. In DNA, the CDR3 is TGTGCCAGCAGGTGGCAGGGGCGTCAGCCCCAGCATTTT.

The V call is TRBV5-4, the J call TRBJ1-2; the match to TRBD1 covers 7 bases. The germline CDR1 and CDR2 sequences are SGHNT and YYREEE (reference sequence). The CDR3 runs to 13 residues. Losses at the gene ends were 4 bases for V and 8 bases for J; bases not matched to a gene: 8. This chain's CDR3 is CASSTYRGEGYTF. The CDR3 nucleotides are TGTGCCAGCAGCACGTACAGGGGAGAAGGCTACACCTTC.

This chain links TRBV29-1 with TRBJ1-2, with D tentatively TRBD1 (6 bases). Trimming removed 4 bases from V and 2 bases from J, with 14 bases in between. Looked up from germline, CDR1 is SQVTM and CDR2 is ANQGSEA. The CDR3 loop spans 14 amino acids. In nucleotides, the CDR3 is TGCAGCGTTGGCCCTAGACAGGCAAACTATGGCTACACCTTC. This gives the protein CSVGPRQANYGYTF.

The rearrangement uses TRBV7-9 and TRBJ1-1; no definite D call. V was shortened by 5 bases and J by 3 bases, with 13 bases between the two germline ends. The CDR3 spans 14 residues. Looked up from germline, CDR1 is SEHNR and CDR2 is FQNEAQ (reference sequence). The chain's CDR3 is CASSRDSYDTEAFF. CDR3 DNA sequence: TGTGCCAGCAGCAGAGACTCTTACGACACTGAAGCTTTCTTT.